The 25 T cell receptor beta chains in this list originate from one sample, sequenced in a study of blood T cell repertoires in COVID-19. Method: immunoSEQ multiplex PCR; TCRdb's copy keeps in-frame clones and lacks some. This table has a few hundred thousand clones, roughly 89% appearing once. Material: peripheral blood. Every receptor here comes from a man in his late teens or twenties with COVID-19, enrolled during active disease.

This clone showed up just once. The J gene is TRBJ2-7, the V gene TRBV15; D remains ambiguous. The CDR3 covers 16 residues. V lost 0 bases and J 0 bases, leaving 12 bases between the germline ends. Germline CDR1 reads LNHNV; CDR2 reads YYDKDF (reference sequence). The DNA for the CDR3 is TGTGCCACCAGCAGAGATCACGCAGTCAGCTCCTACGAGCAGTACTTC. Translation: CATSRDHAVSSYEQYF.

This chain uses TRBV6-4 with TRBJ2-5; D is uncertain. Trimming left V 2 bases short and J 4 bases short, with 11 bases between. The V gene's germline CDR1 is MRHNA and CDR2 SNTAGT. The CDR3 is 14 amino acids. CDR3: CASSDLNPTETQYF. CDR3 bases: TGTGCCAGCAGTGACCTAAACCCCACAGAGACCCAGTACTTC.

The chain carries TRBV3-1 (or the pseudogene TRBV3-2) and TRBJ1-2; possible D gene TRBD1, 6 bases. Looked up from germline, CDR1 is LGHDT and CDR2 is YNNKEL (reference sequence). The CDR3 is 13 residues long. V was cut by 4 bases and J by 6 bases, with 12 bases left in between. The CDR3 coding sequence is TGTGCCAGCAGCCCCCCAGGGGTGAATGGCTACACCTTC. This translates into CASSPPGVNGYTF.

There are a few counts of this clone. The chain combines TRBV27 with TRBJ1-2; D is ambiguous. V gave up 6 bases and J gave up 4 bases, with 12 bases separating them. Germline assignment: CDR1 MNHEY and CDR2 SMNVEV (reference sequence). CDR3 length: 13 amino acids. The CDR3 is CASRAAAPYGYTF. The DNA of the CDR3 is TGTGCCAGCAGGGCTGCGGCGCCCTATGGCTACACCTTC.

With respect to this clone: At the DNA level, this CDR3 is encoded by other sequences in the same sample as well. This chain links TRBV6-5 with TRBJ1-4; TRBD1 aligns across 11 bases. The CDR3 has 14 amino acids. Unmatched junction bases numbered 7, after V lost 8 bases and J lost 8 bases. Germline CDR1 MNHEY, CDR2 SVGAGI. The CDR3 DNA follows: TGTGCCAGCCGGAGGGGACAGGGGGAGGAAAAACTGTTTTTT. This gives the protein CASRRGQGEEKLFF.

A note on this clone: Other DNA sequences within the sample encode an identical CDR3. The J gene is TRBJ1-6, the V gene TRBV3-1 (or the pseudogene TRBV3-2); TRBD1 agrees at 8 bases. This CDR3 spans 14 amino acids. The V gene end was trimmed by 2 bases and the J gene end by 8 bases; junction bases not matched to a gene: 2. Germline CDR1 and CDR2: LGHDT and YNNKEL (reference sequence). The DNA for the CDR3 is TGTGCCAGCAGCCAACAGGGGGCGGATTCACCCCTCCACTTT. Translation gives CASSQQGADSPLHF.

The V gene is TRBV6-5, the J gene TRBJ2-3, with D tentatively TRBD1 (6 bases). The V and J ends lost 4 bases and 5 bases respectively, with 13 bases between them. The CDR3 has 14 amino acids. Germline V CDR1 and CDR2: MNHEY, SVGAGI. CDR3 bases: TGTGCCAGCAGTTTAACAGGGAAGGGAGATACGCAGTATTTT. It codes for CASSLTGKGDTQYF.

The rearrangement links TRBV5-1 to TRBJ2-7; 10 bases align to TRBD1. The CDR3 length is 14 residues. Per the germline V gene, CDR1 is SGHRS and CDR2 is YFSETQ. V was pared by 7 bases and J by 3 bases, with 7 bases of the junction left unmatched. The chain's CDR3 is CASSRDRGLYEQYF. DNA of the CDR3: TGCGCCAGCTCCCGGGACAGGGGCCTCTACGAGCAGTACTTC.

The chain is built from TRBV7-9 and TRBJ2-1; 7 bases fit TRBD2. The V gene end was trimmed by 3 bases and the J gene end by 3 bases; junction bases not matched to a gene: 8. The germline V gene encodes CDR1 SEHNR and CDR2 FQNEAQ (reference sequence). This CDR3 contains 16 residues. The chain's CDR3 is CASSFSGGTNYNEQFF. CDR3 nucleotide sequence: TGTGCCAGCAGCTTCTCGGGGGGTACAAACTACAATGAGCAGTTCTTC.

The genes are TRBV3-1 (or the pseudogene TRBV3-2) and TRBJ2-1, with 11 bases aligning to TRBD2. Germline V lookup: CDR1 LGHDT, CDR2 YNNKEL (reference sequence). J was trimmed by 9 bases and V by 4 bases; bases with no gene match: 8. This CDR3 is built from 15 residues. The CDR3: CASSLYSGGAAEQFF. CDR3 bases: TGTGCCAGCAGCCTATATAGCGGGGGGGCGGCTGAGCAGTTCTTC.

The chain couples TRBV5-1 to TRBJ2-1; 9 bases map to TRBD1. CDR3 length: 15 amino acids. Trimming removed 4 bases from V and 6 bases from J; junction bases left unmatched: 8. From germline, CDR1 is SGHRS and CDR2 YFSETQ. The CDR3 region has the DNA TGCGCCAGCAGCGGGACAGGGTACTTCCTCAATGAGCAGTTCTTC. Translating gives CASSGTGYFLNEQFF.

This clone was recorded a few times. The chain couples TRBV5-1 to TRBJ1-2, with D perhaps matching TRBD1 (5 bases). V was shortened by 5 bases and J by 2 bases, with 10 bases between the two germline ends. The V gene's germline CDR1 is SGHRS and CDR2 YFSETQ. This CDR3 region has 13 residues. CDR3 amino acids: CASRLTENYGYTF. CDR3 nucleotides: TGCGCCAGCAGGTTGACAGAAAACTATGGCTACACCTTC.

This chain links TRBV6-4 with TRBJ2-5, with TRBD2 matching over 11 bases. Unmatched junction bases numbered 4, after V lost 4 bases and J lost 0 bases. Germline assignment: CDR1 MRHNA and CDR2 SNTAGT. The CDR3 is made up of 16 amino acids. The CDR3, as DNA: TGTGCCAGCAGTGGGGGGACTAGCGGAGACCAAGAGACCCAGTACTTC. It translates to CASSGGTSGDQETQYF.

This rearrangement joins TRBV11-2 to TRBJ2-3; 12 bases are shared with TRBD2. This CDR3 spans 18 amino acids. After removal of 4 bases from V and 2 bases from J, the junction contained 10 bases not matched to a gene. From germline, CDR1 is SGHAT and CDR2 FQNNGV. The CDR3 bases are TGTGCCAGCAGCTCCGTACGACTAGCGGGGGAGATCACAGATACGCAGTATTTT. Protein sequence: CASSSVRLAGEITDTQYF.

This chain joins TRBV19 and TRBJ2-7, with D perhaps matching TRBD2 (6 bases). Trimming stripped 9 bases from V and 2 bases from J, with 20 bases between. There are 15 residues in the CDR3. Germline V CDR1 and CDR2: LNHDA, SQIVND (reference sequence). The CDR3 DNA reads TGTGCCAGCCAAACCGCCGGAGGGCCGGCCTACGAGCAGTACTTC. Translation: CASQTAGGPAYEQYF. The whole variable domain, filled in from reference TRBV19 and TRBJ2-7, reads DGGITQSPKYLFRKEGQNVTLSCEQNLNHDAMYWYRQDPGQGLRLIYYSQIVNDFQKGDIAEGYSVSREKKESFPLTVTSAQKNPTAFYLCASQTAGGPAYEQYFGPGTRLTVT.

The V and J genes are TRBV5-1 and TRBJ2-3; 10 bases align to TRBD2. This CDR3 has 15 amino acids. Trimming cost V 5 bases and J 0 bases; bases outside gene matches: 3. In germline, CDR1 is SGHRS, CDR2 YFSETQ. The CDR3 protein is CASRGGLASTDTQYF. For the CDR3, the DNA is TGCGCCAGCAGAGGGGGACTAGCGAGCACAGATACGCAGTATTTT.

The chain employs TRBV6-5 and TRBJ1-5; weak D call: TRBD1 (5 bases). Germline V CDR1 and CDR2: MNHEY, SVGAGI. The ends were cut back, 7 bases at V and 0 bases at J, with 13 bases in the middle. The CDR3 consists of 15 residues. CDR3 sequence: CASKAGEYSNQPQHF. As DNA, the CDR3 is TGTGCCAGCAAAGCGGGGGAATATAGCAATCAGCCCCAGCATTTT.

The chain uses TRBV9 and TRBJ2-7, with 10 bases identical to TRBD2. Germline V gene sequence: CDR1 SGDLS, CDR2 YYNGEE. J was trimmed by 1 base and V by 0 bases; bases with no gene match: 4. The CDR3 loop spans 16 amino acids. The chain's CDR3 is CASSVGGLAASYEQYF. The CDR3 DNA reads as TGTGCCAGCAGCGTAGGAGGACTAGCGGCGTCCTACGAGCAGTACTTC.

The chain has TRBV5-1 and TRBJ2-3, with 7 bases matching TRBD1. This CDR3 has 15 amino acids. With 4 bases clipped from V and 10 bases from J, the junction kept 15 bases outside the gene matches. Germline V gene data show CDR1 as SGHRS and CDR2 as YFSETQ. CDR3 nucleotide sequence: TGCGCCAGCAGCCCACGGACAGGCAAGCCCCTTGCGCAGTATTTT. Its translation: CASSPRTGKPLAQYF.

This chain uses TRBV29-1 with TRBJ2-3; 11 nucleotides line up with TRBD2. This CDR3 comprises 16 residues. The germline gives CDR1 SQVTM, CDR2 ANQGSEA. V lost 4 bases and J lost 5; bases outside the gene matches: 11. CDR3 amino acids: CSVVWLAGGPRDTQYF. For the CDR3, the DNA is TGCAGCGTTGTTTGGTTAGCGGGGGGGCCGAGAGATACGCAGTATTTT.

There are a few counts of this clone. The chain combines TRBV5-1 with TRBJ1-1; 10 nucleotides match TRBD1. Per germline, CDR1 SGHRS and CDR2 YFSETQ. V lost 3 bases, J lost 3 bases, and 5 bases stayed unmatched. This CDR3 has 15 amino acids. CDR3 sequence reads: CASSSRTGGDTEAFF. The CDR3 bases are TGCGCCAGCAGCTCAAGGACAGGGGGGGACACTGAAGCTTTCTTT.

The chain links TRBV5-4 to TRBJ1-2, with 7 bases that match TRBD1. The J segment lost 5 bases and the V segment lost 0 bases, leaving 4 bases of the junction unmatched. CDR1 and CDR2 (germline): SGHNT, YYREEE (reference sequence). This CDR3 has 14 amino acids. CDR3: CASSLVGQDYGYTF. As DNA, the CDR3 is TGTGCCAGCAGCTTGGTAGGACAGGATTATGGCTACACCTTC.

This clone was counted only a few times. Here the CDR3 reads CASGSASDTQYF. CDR3 in DNA: TGTGCTAGTGGTTCTGCTAGCGATACGCAGTATTTT. This chain connects TRBV12-5 to TRBJ2-3; perhaps TRBD2 as D (5 bases). Germline CDR1 is LGHNT and CDR2 is FRNRAP. The CDR3 extends over 12 amino acids. V lost 4 bases, J lost 6 bases, and 8 bases lay in between.

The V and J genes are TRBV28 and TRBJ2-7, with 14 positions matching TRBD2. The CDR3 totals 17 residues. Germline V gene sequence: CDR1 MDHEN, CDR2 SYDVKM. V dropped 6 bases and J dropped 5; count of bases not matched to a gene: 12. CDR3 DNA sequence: TGTGCCAGCAGCAGTCAAAGGGGGACTAGCGGGAGCCACGAGCAGTACTTC. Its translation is CASSSQRGTSGSHEQYF.

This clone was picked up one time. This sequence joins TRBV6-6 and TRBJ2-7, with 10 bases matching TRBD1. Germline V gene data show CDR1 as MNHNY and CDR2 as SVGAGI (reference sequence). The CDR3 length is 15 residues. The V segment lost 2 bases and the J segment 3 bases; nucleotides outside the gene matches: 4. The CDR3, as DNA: TGTGCCAGCAGTTACACCAGGACAGGGGGCTACGAGCAGTACTTC. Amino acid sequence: CASSYTRTGGYEQYF.